One sample yielded the 3 T cell receptor beta chains listed below, sequenced in a study of glioma-infiltrating T cells (dated by TCRdb to the mid-2010s). Sequencing instrument: Illumina MiSeq. The iRepertoire nested amplicon-rescue multiplex PCR (arm-PCR) platform was used to amplify TCR alpha and beta CDR3 regions from RNA. The public reads were reprocessed in TCRdb via fastp at Q25 and MiXCR, keeping in-frame beta chains. Each CDR3 protein appears once, grouped with its most common genes and DNA. This sample is represented by some 10,000 distinct CDR3 sequences; 50% to 65% of them were singletons. The top ten clones comprise less than 25% of the sample. Specimen: glioma tissue, nonneoplastic brain tissue, or PBMCs (not recorded which). These receptors came from a human donor with low-grade glioma or glioblastoma, undergoing nonglioma brain surgery, or in good health (not recorded which).

Worth noting for this clonotype: At one end, the junction sequence differs from germline, possibly due to a read error. The J gene is TRBJ2-5, the V gene TRBV10-1; D is possibly TRBD2 (6 bases). CDR1 is WNHNN, CDR2 SYGVQD, per germline (reference sequence). CDR3 size: 16 residues. The CDR3 region is CSSSEVGSGEVETLYF. DNA of the CDR3: TGCTCCAGCAGTGAAGTGGGTAGCGGAGAGGTGGAGACCCTGTACTTC.

V gene TRBV6-2 or TRBV6-3 combines with J gene TRBJ2-7; D not certain. This CDR3 comprises 12 residues. The germline V gene encodes CDR1 MNHEY and CDR2 SVGEGT. V was trimmed by 7 bases and J by 7 bases, leaving 14 bases between them. This CDR3 reads CASMRTLLEQYF. CDR3 nucleotides: TGTGCCAGCATGCGTACACTCTTGGAGCAGTACTTC.

This clonotype was seen at least ten times. The rearrangement joins TRBV18 to TRBJ1-2; D gene uncertain. Germline CDR1 reads KGHSH; CDR2 reads LQKENI. V gave up 6 bases and J gave up 4 bases, with 12 bases separating them. CDR3 length: 13 amino acids. CDR3 DNA sequence: TGTGCCAGCTCGTCCGACACTGCCTATGGCTACACCTTC. Its protein is CASSSDTAYGYTF.